This T cell receptor beta chain was observed in a study of shared clonotypes between healthy human individuals. Several immunoSEQ plates received, in even portions, the genomic DNA of each subset. On ten immunoSEQ deep assay plates, unsorted PBMC DNA was sequenced. Profiling relied on immunoSEQ multiplex PCR, and the TCRdb table lists in-frame clones only, not all of them. The sample includes hundreds of thousands of clones, 76% of them seen just once. V lost 2 bases to trimming and J lost 10 bases; unmatched junction nucleotides: 6. The germline V gene encodes CDR1 SEHNR and CDR2 FQNEAQ (reference sequence). This CDR3 contains 15 residues. This clone has more than one count but fewer than ten. Its antigen remains unknown. Study conclusions and caveats: The genetic and exposure-history diversity represented was limited by few donors. Measured sharing among donors was expected to vary with sequencing depth.

The sequence was obtained from a woman aged 40 to 55 in good health. Some clones in this sample may be carry-over from other donors' samples. V is TRBV7-9 and J is TRBJ1-6; 9 bases agree with TRBD1. Source material: PBMCs. CDR3 sequence: CASSLPGQGESPLHF. Here the CDR3 DNA reads TGTGCCAGCAGCTTACCGGGACAGGGAGAATCACCCCTCCACTTT. The variable domain in full, completed from reference TRBV7-9 and TRBJ1-6, reads DTGVSQNPRHKITKRGQNVTFRCDPISEHNRLYWYRQTLGQGPEFLTYFQNEAQLEKSRLLSDRFSAERPKGSFSTLEIQRTEQGDSAMYLCASSLPGQGESPLHFGNGTRLTVT.